Listed below are T cell receptor beta chains from one sample, sequenced in a study of T-cell reconstitution after alpha-beta-depleted transplantation in children. TCRdb re-called the PCR reads through MiXCR, storing one row per CDR3 protein. The data contain around 450,000 distinct CDR3 sequences, roughly a tenth of them singletons. Sequencing used PBMCs, obtained before TCRalphabeta/CD19-depleted stem cell transplant. These receptors originate from a child aged 2 to 10 with inherited bone marrow failure, due to receive a stem cell transplant. Each CDR3 is given with its conserved first and last residue. D genes are given only for firm matches.

d_gene | j_gene | v_gene | CDR3aa
TRBD2 | TRBJ2-7 | TRBV27 | CASRGIAGVNEQYF
- | TRBJ1-1 | TRBV5-1 | CASRRWVGDDTEAFF
- | TRBJ2-7 | TRBV7-9 | CASSSETGMAYEQYF
TRBD2 | TRBJ2-1 | TRBV4-1 | CASSQVSSGKQLF
TRBD1 | TRBJ1-5 | TRBV7-2 | CASSLSGQENQPQHF
TRBD2 | TRBJ2-2 | TRBV20-1 | CSARDPAGDSRLPGELFF
TRBD2 | TRBJ2-7 | TRBV3-1 | CASSQVGLAGGLYEQYF
- | TRBJ1-6 | TRBV7-8 | CASSLARSSYNSPLHF
- | TRBJ2-5 | TRBV6-1 | CASSQWQQETQYF
- | TRBJ1-5 | TRBV4-1 | CASSHSVNQPQHF
- | TRBJ1-1 | TRBV20-1 | CSARVQGRTEAFF
TRBD2 | TRBJ2-2 | TRBV12-3/TRBV12-4 | CASSFFGSGPRGELFF
- | TRBJ2-1 | TRBV12-3/TRBV12-4 | CASTLGALAYNEQFF
- | TRBJ1-1 | TRBV29-1 | CSARGGKNTEAFF
- | TRBJ2-5 | TRBV18 | CASSLEVYQETQYF
- | TRBJ2-6 | TRBV28 | CASSLKPGANVLTF
- | TRBJ2-7 | TRBV20-1 | CSARDAPYEQYF
TRBD2 | TRBJ2-5 | TRBV4-2 | CASSQGTSGSRETQYF
TRBD1 | TRBJ2-7 | TRBV9 | CASSTGQGWYEQYF
- | TRBJ2-5 | TRBV7-6 | CASSLLGSSQETQYF
- | TRBJ1-2 | TRBV6-5 | CASHIRGFSYGYTF
- | TRBJ2-6 | TRBV6-2/TRBV6-3 | CASNPPGAPSGANVLTF
- | TRBJ1-3 | TRBV5-1 | CASSLTGSGNTIYF
TRBD1 | TRBJ1-1 | TRBV5-6 | CAGSSQGATEAFF
- | TRBJ2-7 | TRBV29-1 | CSVEGPYEQYF
TRBD1 | TRBJ2-7 | TRBV6-2/TRBV6-3 | CASSYPRQGDNEQYF
- | TRBJ2-5 | TRBV29-1 | CSVVDRRETQYF
TRBD2 | TRBJ2-1 | TRBV4-3 | CASSFSGRALDEQFF